This T cell receptor (beta chain) was found in a study of T and B cells in COVID-19 patients. Study context: COVID-19 patients gave peripheral blood either during active infection or after recovery.

TRB was amplified from about 250-500 ng of blood genomic DNA. Multiplex PCR with BIOMED2 TRB-A/B primer pools amplified TRB rearrangements. TCRdb recomputed calls from the multiplex PCR reads with MiXCR, one row per CDR3 protein. The sample has 7,000 to 10,000 distinct CDR3 sequences; around 31% are singletons. This clonotype was seen more than once but under ten times. No antigen is known for it. The CDR3 covers 14 residues. V dropped 5 bases and J dropped 3; count of bases not matched to a gene: 5. The V gene's germline CDR1 is MNHEY and CDR2 SMNVEV (reference sequence). Study outcomes and limitations: Symptomatic-phase blood samples from mildly ill patients and early samples from severe cases were scarce.

Sequencing used blood. The sequence was collected from a human donor with active COVID-19. The chain joins TRBV27 to TRBJ2-7, with 9 bases fitting TRBD1. CDR3: CASSQTGGIYEQYF. In DNA form, the CDR3 reads TGTGCCAGCAGTCAGACAGGGGGGATCTACGAGCAGTACTTC.